This T cell receptor beta chain derives from a study of neurological immune-mediated disorders (dated by TCRdb to about 2019). For context, the study as a whole: Peripheral blood TCR-beta repertoires from HTLV-I-associated myelopathy (HAM/TSP) patients, multiple sclerosis patients and healthy controls were compared by UMI-based sequencing. Alongside PBMC samples, the set of some 98 TCR-beta libraries contained longitudinal samples, technical triplicates, and paired CD4+ and CD8+ T-cell subsets that had been sorted. The cohort comprised about 68 subjects: approximately 15 HAM/TSP patients, approximately 34 multiple sclerosis patients and 20 or so healthy controls. The investigation overall reported the following: The highest TCR clonal expansion was observed in HAM/TSP patients, whereas the lowest was observed in MS patients, even when compared with healthy controls. Expanded clones from different subjects shared no identical CDR3 amino acid sequences, which suggests that TCR-beta repertoires were private in all groups.

Blood bank volunteers in Maryland, USA served as the healthy controls. Sorted-subset TCR libraries were prepared from some 940,000 sorted CD4+ or CD8+ T cells. PBMCs were separated from peripheral blood using Ficoll-Hypaque density gradient centrifugation and then cryopreserved in liquid nitrogen. Paired sorted CD4+ and CD8+ subsets came from healthy controls, HAM/TSP patients and MS patients. This clonotype was found many times. The clone's antigen remains unknown. Per-base quality was not reported, and no clone a single base away is much larger than it. V lost 0 bases and J lost 3 bases, and the count of bases not matched to a germline gene is 7. From the cysteine through the phenylalanine, the CDR3 covers 17 amino acids. Just the 51-base CDR3 DNA is kept, in frame starting at base 1. CDR1 and CDR2, per the germline V gene, are SGHDT and YYEEEE. cDNA synthesis used template-switch 5'RACE with a primer carrying a 10-nucleotide random unique molecular identifier tagging each TCR transcript. Every sequencing run yielded over 200 million TCR-beta sequences covering 15-18 subjects. The RNeasy kit was used for extraction of total RNA. The KAPA Real-time Library Amplification kit was used to amplify TCR-beta VDJ regions with primers targeting the TCR constant region and the 5'RACE anchor. A first PCR added sample indexes and Illumina adaptors, after which a second PCR increased the library yield. After Ampure bead purification, the roughly 650 bp TCR product was size-selected on a 2% E-gel SizeSelection system. Before pooling, libraries had their quality checked on a Bioanalyzer, their concentration measured with Qubit, and their quantity determined with the Kapa Library Quantification kit. An Illumina HiSeq 2500 was used to sequence the libraries paired-end at 2 x 150 bp. To increase sequence diversity, about 25-31% phiX was spiked into each library pool. The study's processing was this. The UMI-based MiGEC pipeline processed quality-filtered reads and removed over 75% of raw TCR sequences during error correction. IMGT germline references were used for aligning VDJ genes, and each clonotype was defined as a unique CDR3 amino acid sequence together with its V-J genes. Clonal expansion, Shannon diversity and CDR3 relatedness were evaluated with VDJtools (CalcPairwiseDistances, ClusterSamples), while phylogenetic trees were built in CLCbio workbench. Clones with at least 8 unique UMIs were defined as expanded, with this threshold being based on coefficient-of-variation modelling across technical triplicates. TCRdb trimmed the raw reads at Q25, called clones with MiXCR and kept productive beta chains. Each CDR3 protein gets just one entry, which takes the most common genes and DNA from the rows behind it. Clone size and V and J calls follow TCRdb, not the original study. The table for this sample lists around 15,000 distinct CDR3 sequences; around 9.7% of them were counted only once. The top ten clonotypes cover more than 35% of the sample.

The chain links TRBV5-6 with TRBJ2-3, and 10 junctional nucleotides match TRBD1. This TCR was sampled from a man aged 50 to 60 in good health. The sample comprised CD8+ T cells from blood. The base sequence is TGTGCCAGCAGCTTGGTGACAGGGGGCCAGTTAACAGATACGCAGTATTTT. Its translation is CASSLVTGGQLTDTQYF.